One T cell receptor beta chain is described in this entry. What it recognizes is unknown. The data were obtained in a study of memory CD8 T cells in hepatitis C reinfection. Study-level information: Reinfection meant HCV RNA positivity after two negatives ≥60 days apart.

The junction had 9 bases not matched to a gene; V was cut back by 5 bases and J by 4 bases. There are 15 residues in the CDR3. CDR1 and CDR2 (germline): MNHEY, SVGAGI. Generated by immunoSEQ multiplex PCR, the TCRdb table keeps only in-frame clones and is missing some. Here the sample spans tens of thousands of clones, 85% to 90% being singletons. The time point: peak reinfection, 3 to 8 weeks after reinfection detection. Sorted cells were sequenced directly ex vivo without any in vitro expansion. Donors were people who inject drugs in the Montreal HEPCO cohort. Study-wide results and caveats: Conclusions on public clonotypes and secondary clearance were not definitive with about 5 donors.

The sequenced sample was naive CD8+ T cells sorted from blood. This sequence joins TRBV6-5 and TRBJ1-2, with 8 bases identical to TRBD1. This TCR derives from a man younger than 30 with hepatitis C virus infection. CDR3 region: CASSPTGQEVYGYTF. The CDR3, as DNA: TGTGCCAGCAGTCCTACGGGACAGGAAGTCTATGGCTACACCTTC.